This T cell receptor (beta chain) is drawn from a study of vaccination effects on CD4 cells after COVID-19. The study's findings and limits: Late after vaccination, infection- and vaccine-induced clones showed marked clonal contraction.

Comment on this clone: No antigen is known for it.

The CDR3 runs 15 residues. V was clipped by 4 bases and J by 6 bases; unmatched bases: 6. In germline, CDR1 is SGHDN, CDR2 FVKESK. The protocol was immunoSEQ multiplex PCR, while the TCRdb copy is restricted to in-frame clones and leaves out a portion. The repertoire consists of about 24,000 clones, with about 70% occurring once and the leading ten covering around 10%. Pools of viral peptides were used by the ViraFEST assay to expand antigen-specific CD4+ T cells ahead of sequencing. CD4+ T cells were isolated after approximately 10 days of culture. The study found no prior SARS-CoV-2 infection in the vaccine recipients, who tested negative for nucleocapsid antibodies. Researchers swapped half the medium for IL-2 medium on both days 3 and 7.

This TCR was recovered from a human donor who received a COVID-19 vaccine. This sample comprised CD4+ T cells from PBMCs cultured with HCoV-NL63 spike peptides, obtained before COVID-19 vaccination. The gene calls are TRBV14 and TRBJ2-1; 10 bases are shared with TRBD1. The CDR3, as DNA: TGTGCCAGCAGCCCCGACAGGGGGCTGGTCAATGAGCAGTTCTTC. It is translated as CASSPDRGLVNEQFF.